Described below is a single TCR beta chain sequence and its context. This sample is drawn from a study of blood T cell repertoires in COVID-19. Study background: Some COVID-19 samples were acute and others convalescent; all came from the United States, Italy and Spain. The analysed material was cDNA or gDNA that came from T cells, B-cell-depleted T cells, or PBMCs.

V was cut by 5 bases and J by 6 bases, with 9 bases left in between. The CDR3 length is 13 residues. Looked up from germline, CDR1 is SGHRS and CDR2 is YFSETQ. Per the authors' pipeline: Nucleated cell number was recorded as an estimate derived from reference gene primer amplification. Produced via immunoSEQ multiplex PCR; TCRdb's table is partial and in-frame only. V and J calls and clone size come straight from that table; D and trimming were deduced from the DNA. The sample records roughly 25,000 clones, about four fifths being singletons. The source material was peripheral blood. The genes are TRBV5-1 and TRBJ1-6; D is undetermined. This clonotype originated in an older man with acute or convalescent COVID-19. For the CDR3, the DNA is TGCGCCAGCAGAGAAGGGAGTAATTCACCCCTCCACTTT. Its protein is CASREGSNSPLHF.